The entry below describes one T cell receptor beta chain. CDR1 and CDR2 (germline): SNHLY, FYNNEI. The CDR3 contains 14 residues. The V end lost 7 bases, the J end lost 4 bases, and 15 bases lay between the germline ends. This sample was taken from a study of blood T cells in healthy people across ages. Primers used in a second PCR of roughly 6 to 12 cycles were a sample-barcoded 5' primer and a J-beta primer mix. Each CDR3 protein gets one entry after TCRdb re-called the 5' RACE reads with MiXCR. The sample yields 1.5 million to 2 million distinct CDR3 sequences, approximately 28% seen once. The origin of this receptor is a woman aged 30 to 39 in good health. The J gene is TRBJ2-3, the V gene TRBV2; D might be TRBD1 (6 bases). The source material was blood. CDR3 region: CASKGSGAADTQYF. The DNA of the CDR3 is TGTGCCAGCAAGGGGTCAGGGGCGGCAGATACGCAGTATTTT. Based on the CDR3 plus reference TRBV2 and TRBJ2-3, the full variable domain is EPEVTQTPSHQVTQMGQEVILRCVPISNHLYFYWYRQILGQKVEFLVSFYNNEISEKSEIFDDQFSVERPDGSNFTLKIRSTKLEDSAMYFCASKGSGAADTQYFGPGTRLTVL.